This is a list of T cell receptor beta chains from one sample in a study of T cell responses to AZD1222 COVID-19 vaccine. Repertoires were generated with immunoSEQ multiplex PCR, while TCRdb's copy carries only in-frame clones and drops some. The sample lists about 150,000 clones, more than 85% seen once, with 4.5% to 5.5% in the top ten. The sample in question was peripheral blood, obtained on day 0 of AZD1222 vaccination. The receptor source for this set is an adult in good health. The CDR3 runs from the conserved cysteine through the conserved F or W. Fields, in order: clone size, J gene, V gene, CDR3 protein. The size of a clone is reported for some rows only, either as once, few or many, or as a class for expanded clones.

-,TRBJ1-2,TRBV11-2,CASSLEGAIYGYTF
-,TRBJ2-1,TRBV9,CASSVWSGRAWNEQFF
-,TRBJ2-7,TRBV30,CAWSVDDSAYEQYF
-,TRBJ2-5,TRBV6-5,CASATGGQETQYF
once,TRBJ1-2,TRBV5-1,CASSLRVGFANYGYTF
-,TRBJ2-7,TRBV5-6,CASSLPASYEQYF
-,TRBJ1-2,TRBV12-3/TRBV12-4,CASSFNSFYGYTF
-,TRBJ1-5,TRBV7-6,CASSPGTDNQPQHF
few,TRBJ2-2,TRBV10-2,CASSDTSGRKDTGELFF
-,TRBJ1-2,TRBV19,CASSISDRANYGYTF
-,TRBJ1-2,TRBV28,CATKSGARGYTF
-,TRBJ1-1,TRBV30,CAWRGQSNTEAFF
-,TRBJ1-1,TRBV12-3/TRBV12-4,CASSLTGPEAFF
-,TRBJ2-1,TRBV5-5,CASSSSGVPYNEQFF
-,TRBJ1-5,TRBV19,CASSIGGTGGNQPQHF
few,TRBJ2-3,TRBV5-6,CASSPILAAGPTDTQYF